The entry below gives a single T cell receptor beta chain sequence along with its context. The CDR3 extends over 15 amino acids. In germline, CDR1 is LNHDA, CDR2 SQIVND (reference sequence). Deletions cut 6 bases from V and 2 bases from J, with 16 bases between. These data belong to a study of technical replicates of blood from a handful of donors. The protocol was immunoSEQ multiplex PCR, while the TCRdb copy is restricted to in-frame clones and leaves out a portion. The sample holds roughly 60,000 clones, 85% to 90% seen once. This receptor was taken from a human donor in good health. Some clones in this sample may be carry-over from other donors' samples. This rearrangement joins TRBV19 to TRBJ1-2; D remains unclear. The sample was PBMCs. This CDR3 is CASRDPRQANYGYTF. CDR3 DNA sequence: TGTGCCAGTAGAGACCCCCGGCAGGCAAACTATGGCTACACCTTC. The whole variable domain, filled in from reference TRBV19 and TRBJ1-2, reads DGGITQSPKYLFRKEGQNVTLSCEQNLNHDAMYWYRQDPGQGLRLIYYSQIVNDFQKGDIAEGYSVSREKKESFPLTVTSAQKNPTAFYLCASRDPRQANYGYTFGSGTRLTVV.